The next 3 T cell receptor beta chains were all read from a single sample in a study of blood T cell repertoires in COVID-19. Measured with immunoSEQ multiplex PCR; TCRdb has only the in-frame clones, and not every one. The sample lists roughly 200,000 clones, around 87% occurring once. The material sequenced was peripheral blood. The receptors stem from a woman aged 45-65 years with COVID-19, enrolled during active disease.

The chain is built from TRBV11-3 and TRBJ1-1; D unclear. In germline, CDR1 is SGHNT, CDR2 YENEEA. The CDR3 is made up of 13 amino acids. Trimming removed 1 base from V and 4 bases from J, with 7 bases in between. CDR3 sequence: CASSLGRFTEAFF. The CDR3 coding sequence is TGTGCCAGCAGCTTAGGCAGGTTCACTGAAGCTTTCTTT.

The chain couples TRBV5-4 to TRBJ2-7; 8 positions agree with TRBD1. With 3 bases clipped from V and 3 bases from J, the junction kept 2 bases outside the gene matches. Germline CDR1 SGHNT, CDR2 YYREEE (reference sequence). This CDR3 has 13 amino acids. The DNA of the CDR3 is TGTGCCAGCAGCTATGGACAGGGCTACGAGCAGTACTTC. The encoded protein is CASSYGQGYEQYF.

J is TRBJ1-2 and V is TRBV7-2; perhaps TRBD1 as D (5 bases). The CDR3 extends over 16 amino acids. Germline CDR1 SGHTA, CDR2 FQGNSA. Trimming removed 2 bases from V and 5 bases from J, with 18 bases in between. The CDR3 loop reads CASSLNPMYGGYGYTF. The CDR3 coding sequence is TGTGCCAGCAGCTTAAATCCTATGTACGGGGGATATGGCTACACCTTC.